The 27 T cell receptor beta chains below come from one sample, sequenced in a study of T cells in Graves' hyperthyroidism and ophthalmopathy. The investigators amplified TCR beta CDR3 regions from RNA transcripts. HTBI primers were used for first-round RT-PCR of the TCR CDR3. TCRdb reanalysed the multiplex PCR reads using MiXCR and keeps one entry per CDR3 protein. The sample carries roughly 500,000 distinct CDR3 sequences, over 35% recorded once. The specimen was peripheral blood or thyroid tissue (not recorded which). Every receptor here comes from an adult woman with Graves' disease, either hyperthyroidism or ophthalmopathy (not recorded which).

Many counts were recorded for this clonotype. The chain carries TRBV9 and TRBJ1-2, with TRBD1 identical over 11 bases. The CDR3 runs 13 residues. The germline V gene has CDR1 SGDLS and CDR2 YYNGEE. V lost 7 bases, J lost 4 bases, and 3 bases stayed unmatched. The CDR3 loop reads CASRDRGSYGYTF. The CDR3 DNA sequence: TGTGCCAGCCGGGACAGGGGGAGCTATGGCTACACCTTC.

This clonotype occurred once. The chain combines TRBV24-1 with TRBJ1-5; D possibly corresponds to TRBD1 (6 bases). The V end lost 3 bases, the J end lost 6 bases, and 8 bases lay between the germline ends. Germline V gene sequence: CDR1 KGHDR, CDR2 SFDVKD. The CDR3 is made up of 13 amino acids. The CDR3 protein is CATSDLRGQPQHF. CDR3 in DNA: TGTGCCACCAGTGATCTCAGGGGTCAGCCCCAGCATTTT.

There are many counts of this clonotype. This chain joins TRBV28 and TRBJ1-5; D gene ambiguous. The germline gives CDR1 MDHEN, CDR2 SYDVKM. Trimming took 2 bases from V and 7 from J, leaving 9 bases between them. The CDR3 consists of 13 residues. DNA for the CDR3: TGTGCCAGCAGTTTAGGTGGGCGGCAGCCCCAGCATTTT. Amino acid sequence: CASSLGGRQPQHF. Filled out from reference TRBV28 and TRBJ1-5, the complete variable domain reads DVKVTQSSRYLVKRTGEKVFLECVQDMDHENMFWYRQDPGLGLRLIYFSYDVKMKEKGDIPEGYSVSREKKERFSLILESASTNQTSMYLCASSLGGRQPQHFGDGTRLSIL.

The chain employs TRBV7-3 and TRBJ1-2; 9 bases agree with TRBD1. The CDR3 length is 16 residues. The germline V gene has CDR1 SGHTA and CDR2 FQGTGA. With V trimmed by 4 bases and J by 10 bases, 16 bases remained unmatched. This CDR3 reads CASSSPPGQGFGDYTF. CDR3 sequence (DNA): TGTGCCAGCAGCTCCCCCCCGGGACAGGGATTTGGTGACTACACCTTC.

The count of this clonotype is one. The chain links TRBV7-8 to TRBJ2-7, with 12 bases that match TRBD2. This CDR3 spans 15 amino acids. CDR1 is SGHVS, CDR2 FQNEAQ, per germline. The J segment lost 3 bases and the V segment lost 5 bases, leaving 5 bases of the junction unmatched. The DNA of the CDR3 is TGTGCCAGCAGCCTAAGACTAGCGGGAGTCTACGAGCAGTACTTC. Its translation is CASSLRLAGVYEQYF.

The CDR3 region has the DNA TGCAGTGCTAGTACGACTAGCGTCACCAACGAGCAGTACTTC. This translates into CSASTTSVTNEQYF. The J gene is TRBJ2-7, the V gene TRBV20-1; 8 nucleotides align to TRBD2. Germline V CDR1 and CDR2: DFQATT, SNEGSKA (reference sequence). This CDR3 is 14 amino acids long. With 3 bases clipped from V and 5 bases from J, the junction kept 9 bases outside the gene matches.

This clonotype was seen only a few times. This chain connects TRBV29-1 to TRBJ2-7; 14 nucleotides agree with TRBD2. The CDR3 extends over 17 amino acids. The V segment lost 6 bases and the J segment 2 bases; nucleotides outside the gene matches: 12. CDR1 SQVTM and CDR2 ANQGSEA come from the germline V gene. CDR3: CSVGGTSGSVGPYEQYF. The CDR3 region has the DNA TGCAGCGTAGGTGGGACTAGCGGGAGTGTGGGTCCCTACGAGCAGTACTTC.

This clonotype was observed at least ten times. The rearrangement uses TRBV20-1 and TRBJ1-2, with D maybe TRBD1 (6 bases). This CDR3 has 13 residues. The germline V and J ends were trimmed by 1 base and 6 bases, with 12 bases remaining between them. Germline V gene lookup returns CDR1 DFQATT and CDR2 SNEGSKA (reference sequence). As DNA, the CDR3 is TGCAGTGCTAGAGCAACACAGGGTGATGGCTACACCTTC. Protein: CSARATQGDGYTF.

V and J are TRBV28 and TRBJ1-5, with TRBD1 matching 8 bases. The CDR3 covers 14 residues. Trimming cost V 4 bases and J 5 bases; bases outside gene matches: 4. Germline CDR1 MDHEN, CDR2 SYDVKM. CDR3 in amino acids: CASSSDRAHQPQHF. DNA of the CDR3: TGTGCCAGCAGTTCGGACAGGGCCCATCAGCCCCAGCATTTT.

This clonotype was observed many times. V gene TRBV20-1 combines with J gene TRBJ1-1; no definite D call. Per germline, CDR1 DFQATT and CDR2 SNEGSKA (reference sequence). V lost 0 bases and J 3 bases, leaving 11 bases between the germline ends. The CDR3 sequence is 14 residues long. CDR3 nucleotide sequence: TGCAGTGCTAGAGATCGTGGGGTCGACACTGAAGCTTTCTTT. Translation gives CSARDRGVDTEAFF.

This clonotype was seen many times. The chain has TRBV2 and TRBJ1-2; a possible D gene is TRBD1 (5 bases). This CDR3 is built from 15 residues. Germline CDR1 SNHLY, CDR2 FYNNEI. Trimming left V 4 bases short and J 7 bases short, with 19 bases between. CDR3 amino acids: CASSALGAGSSGYTF. Here the CDR3 DNA reads TGTGCCAGCAGTGCGTTAGGGGCCGGTTCGTCTGGCTACACCTTC.

In regard to this clonotype: One junction end does not reproduce the germline sequence, and a read error may be involved. The V and J genes are TRBV5-1 and TRBJ2-2, with D possibly TRBD1 on 6 matching bases. This CDR3 comprises 14 residues. Looked up from germline, CDR1 is SGHRS and CDR2 is YFSETQ. CDR3 region: CASSTGTNTGELFF. In DNA form, the CDR3 reads TGTGCCAGCAGTACAGGGACGAACACCGGGGAGCTGTTTTTT.

The chain employs TRBV29-1 and TRBJ2-1, with TRBD1 matching 7 bases. This CDR3 is built from 14 residues. After removal of 6 bases from V and 0 bases from J, the junction contained 5 bases not matched to a gene. CDR1 and CDR2 (germline): SQVTM, ANQGSEA. The CDR3 nucleotides read TGCAGCGTACTCGGACAGGCCTCCTACAATGAGCAGTTCTTC. This sequence encodes CSVLGQASYNEQFF.

This clonotype was seen at least ten times. The gene calls are TRBV7-9 and TRBJ1-1, with D perhaps matching TRBD1 (6 bases). The germline V gene has CDR1 SEHNR and CDR2 FQNEAQ (reference sequence). Trimming left V 5 bases short and J 1 base short, with 17 bases between. The CDR3 totals 16 residues. The DNA of the CDR3 is TGTGCCAGCAGCCCTAGCAGGGGACACAAGAACACTGAAGCTTTCTTT. Its protein product is CASSPSRGHKNTEAFF.

This clonotype has at least ten counts. V and J are TRBV7-2 and TRBJ2-6; D is undetermined. From germline, CDR1 is SGHTA and CDR2 FQGNSA. Deletions cut 0 bases from V and 1 base from J, with 13 bases between. The CDR3 has 18 residues. The CDR3 reads CASSLALAATSGANVLTF. In nucleotides, the CDR3 is TGTGCCAGCAGCTTAGCGCTGGCGGCTACGTCTGGGGCCAACGTCCTGACTTTC.

V gene TRBV11-2 combines with J gene TRBJ2-2, with D possibly being TRBD2 (6 bases). This CDR3 spans 17 amino acids. V lost 6 bases, J lost 1 base, and 18 bases lay in between. Germline loops: CDR1 SGHAT, CDR2 FQNNGV. CDR3: CASRSLGGAGNTGELFF. The CDR3 coding sequence is TGTGCCAGCAGAAGCCTAGGAGGGGCGGGGAACACCGGGGAGCTGTTTTTT.

Comment on this clonotype: The junction differs from germline at one of its ends, possibly a read error. The V call is TRBV29-1, the J call TRBJ1-1; 8 nucleotides line up with TRBD1. This CDR3 has 13 residues. Germline V gene lookup returns CDR1 SQVTM and CDR2 ANQGSEA. This chain's CDR3 is CSTGQGPNTEAFF. DNA for the CDR3: TGCAGCACAGGACAGGGTCCGAACACTGAAGCTTTCTTC.

This clonotype showed up just a few times. This clone may be a read error of a much larger clone one base away. In nucleotides, the CDR3 is TGTGCCAGCAGCCAGACAGTGTACACTGAAGCTTTCTTT. This codes for CASSQTVYTEAFF. The rearrangement joins TRBV11-2 to TRBJ1-1; D perhaps matches TRBD1 (5 bases). V dropped 5 bases and J dropped 3 bases, with 10 bases sitting between them. Germline V CDR1 and CDR2: SGHAT, FQNNGV. The CDR3 sequence is 13 residues long.

Many counts were recorded for this clonotype. The chain is built from TRBV19 and TRBJ2-5, with 9 bases matching TRBD2. The CDR3 contains 14 residues. Trimming removed 7 bases from V and 5 bases from J; junction bases left unmatched: 8. The V gene's germline CDR1 is LNHDA and CDR2 SQIVND (reference sequence). The DNA of the CDR3 is TGTGCCAGTAACTCCGGGACTAGCTCGGAGACCCAGTACTTC. Its translation is CASNSGTSSETQYF. Using reference TRBV19 and TRBJ2-5 for the parts outside the CDR3, the full variable domain is DGGITQSPKYLFRKEGQNVTLSCEQNLNHDAMYWYRQDPGQGLRLIYYSQIVNDFQKGDIAEGYSVSREKKESFPLTVTSAQKNPTAFYLCASNSGTSSETQYFGPGTRLLVL.

The chain joins TRBV28 to TRBJ2-2; D is unclear. This CDR3 region has 12 residues. Germline V gene data show CDR1 as MDHEN and CDR2 as SYDVKM. Deletions cut 6 bases from V and 7 bases from J, with 9 bases between. CDR3 loop: CASSDWNGELFF. The CDR3 DNA reads as TGTGCCAGCAGCGACTGGAACGGGGAGCTGTTTTTT.

This clonotype was detected ten times or more. The genes are TRBV7-2 and TRBJ2-7; tentative D call: TRBD2 (5 bases). The CDR3 spans 15 residues. Per germline, CDR1 SGHTA and CDR2 FQGNSA. Trimming left V 6 bases short and J 1 base short, with 16 bases between. CDR3 coding DNA: TGTGCCAGCAGTGGTGTGGGAGTGACATCCTACGAGCAGTACTTC. Protein: CASSGVGVTSYEQYF.

The chain couples TRBV7-3 to TRBJ1-4; D gene ambiguous. The CDR3 has 15 residues. Germline values: CDR1 SGHTA, CDR2 FQGTGA. Trimming took 3 bases from V and 7 from J, leaving 15 bases between them. The CDR3 DNA sequence: TGTGCCAGCAGCTTGACTAGCGGGTTGGGTGAAAAACTGTTTTTT. Its protein product is CASSLTSGLGEKLFF.

In the case of this clonotype: Since no conserved phenylalanine or tryptophan closes the CDR3, a read error is the likely cause. The DNA is omitted, as the CDR3 cannot be located on it reliably, and the CDR3 follows TCRdb's listing. This rearrangement joins TRBV11-2 to TRBJ1-6; TRBD1, as called in the table, went unchecked against the DNA. Germline CDR1 SGHAT, CDR2 FQNNGV. The CDR3 spans 9 residues, counting both ends. CDR3 amino acids: CASSQGQNY.

On this clonotype itself: It may be a read error: a sequence one base away is much more abundant. This chain uses TRBV19 with TRBJ1-2; D remains ambiguous. The CDR3 spans 13 residues. Germline CDR1 and CDR2: LNHDA and SQIVND (reference sequence). V was cut by 3 bases and J by 5 bases, with 10 bases left in between. CDR3 in amino acids: CASSMDGNYGYTF. DNA of the CDR3: TGTGCCAGTAGTATGGACGGGAATTATGGCTACACCTTC.

A word on this clonotype: This could be a read error, since a much larger clone is one nucleotide away. The V and J genes are TRBV12-3 or TRBV12-4 and TRBJ2-1, with D hard to call. The CDR3 covers 12 residues. For the CDR3, the DNA is TGTGCCAGCAGTTTATCTGGCGGCGAGCAGTGCTTC. This encodes CASSLSGGEQCF.

This clonotype was observed a handful of times. The chain combines TRBV7-2 with TRBJ1-5; D ambiguous. Germline CDR1 SGHTA, CDR2 FQGNSA. V lost 0 bases, J lost 9 bases, and 18 bases lay in between. The CDR3 consists of 16 residues. For the CDR3, the DNA is TGTGCCAGCAGCTTAGCCTATGGCGGCCTGACGGGGCCCCAGCATTTT. Its protein is CASSLAYGGLTGPQHF.

The gene calls are TRBV12-3 or TRBV12-4 and TRBJ2-1; 7 positions match TRBD1. There are 13 residues in the CDR3. After removal of 6 bases from V and 8 bases from J, the junction contained 7 bases not matched to a gene. DNA of the CDR3: TGTGCCAGCAGCATCGACAGGGCTGATGAGCAGTTCTTC. The encoded protein is CASSIDRADEQFF.